These T cell receptor beta chains were read from a single sample in a study of blood T cell repertoires in COVID-19. Data came from immunoSEQ multiplex PCR; TCRdb stores just in-frame clones and leaves some out. This table holds around 180,000 clones, about 85% found once. What was sequenced was peripheral blood. The receptors derive from a man aged 70 or older with active or convalescent COVID-19. Each CDR3 is given with its conserved first and last residue. Each record gives: D gene, J gene, V gene, clone size, CDR3 protein, CDR3 DNA. D genes are given only for firm matches. Where a row states a size, it is once, few, many or the class of an expanded clone; other rows omit it.

NA,TRBJ2-7,TRBV30,NA,CAWNSGAYEQYF,TGTGCCTGGAACTCCGGGGCCTACGAGCAGTACTTC
TRBD1,TRBJ1-5,TRBV24-1,NA,CATSDPGQGWQPQHF,TGTGCCACCAGTGACCCTGGACAGGGTTGGCAGCCCCAGCATTTT
TRBD2,TRBJ2-1,TRBV18,NA,CASSQGLAGASEQFF,TGTGCCAGCTCACAGGGACTAGCGGGAGCCAGTGAGCAGTTCTTC
NA,TRBJ1-4,TRBV6-2/TRBV6-3,NA,CASSPGLRTNEKLFF,TGTGCCAGCAGCCCGGGACTTCGCACTAATGAAAAACTGTTTTTT
NA,TRBJ2-2,TRBV6-5,NA,CASIRRGELFF,TGTGCCAGCATCCGCAGGGGGGAGCTGTTTTTT
TRBD1,TRBJ2-6,TRBV5-5,NA,CASSFAGTGGVGANVLTF,TGTGCCAGCAGCTTCGCCGGGACAGGGGGCGTGGGGGCCAACGTCCTGACTTTC
NA,TRBJ2-5,TRBV2,NA,CASKPKATQETQYF,TGTGCCAGCAAGCCAAAAGCGACCCAAGAGACCCAGTACTTC
TRBD2,TRBJ2-1,TRBV28,NA,CSGGLAGANEQFF,TGTTCCGGCGGGCTAGCGGGAGCAAATGAGCAGTTCTTC
TRBD2,TRBJ2-3,TRBV27,NA,CASSLSGWGTDTQYF,TGTGCCAGCAGTCTTAGCGGGTGGGGAACAGATACGCAGTATTTT
NA,TRBJ2-7,TRBV28,NA,CASTKNSPYEQYF,TGTGCCAGCACCAAGAACAGTCCCTACGAGCAGTACTTC
NA,TRBJ2-7,TRBV5-4,NA,CASSLTGSSYEQYF,TGTGCCAGCAGCCTCACTGGGAGCTCCTACGAGCAGTACTTC
NA,TRBJ1-1,TRBV6-5,NA,CASRPVPITNTEAFF,TGTGCCAGCAGGCCGGTGCCGATTACCAACACTGAAGCTTTCTTT
NA,TRBJ1-2,TRBV6-1,NA,CASSERGGYTF,TGTGCCAGCAGTGAAAGGGGCGGCTACACCTTC
TRBD1,TRBJ2-5,TRBV5-5,NA,CASSRTGQETQYF,TGTGCCAGCAGCCGGACAGGGCAAGAGACCCAGTACTTC
NA,TRBJ2-1,TRBV15,NA,CATGLIEQFF,TGTGCCACCGGCCTTATTGAGCAGTTCTTC
TRBD2,TRBJ2-5,TRBV19,once,CASSIGGGAGETQYF,TGTGCCAGTAGTATAGGCGGGGGGGCCGGGGAGACCCAGTACTTC
NA,TRBJ2-1,TRBV24-1,NA,CATSEARGGAFNEQFF,TGTGCCACCAGTGAGGCTCGCGGGGGCGCATTCAATGAGCAGTTCTTC
NA,TRBJ2-1,TRBV27,NA,CASQLMENNEQFF,TGTGCCAGTCAGTTGATGGAGAACAATGAGCAGTTCTTC
NA,TRBJ1-6,TRBV6-5,NA,CASSYSSGSGFSPLHF,TGTGCCAGCAGTTACTCGTCGGGGAGCGGATTTTCACCCCTCCACTTT
NA,TRBJ2-3,TRBV18,few,CASSPKGGADTQYF,TGTGCCAGCTCACCCAAGGGGGGGGCAGATACGCAGTATTTT
TRBD1,TRBJ1-6,TRBV30,NA,CASETGSYNSPLHF,TGTGCCTCAGAGACAGGGAGCTATAATTCACCCCTCCACTTT
NA,TRBJ1-5,TRBV6-2/TRBV6-3,few,CASSSLDRSSNQPQHF,TGTGCCAGCAGTTCGCTGGACAGATCGAGCAATCAGCCCCAGCATTTT
NA,TRBJ2-5,TRBV19,NA,CASSTQDGETQYF,TGTGCCAGTAGTACACAGGACGGCGAGACCCAGTACTTC
NA,TRBJ2-7,TRBV21-1,NA,CADKNRGTYEQYF,TGTGCCGACAAAAACAGGGGCACCTACGAGCAGTACTTC
NA,TRBJ2-4,TRBV15,few,CATSREEGWDKNIQYF,TGTGCCACCAGCAGAGAGGAGGGGTGGGACAAAAACATTCAGTACTTC
NA,TRBJ1-2,TRBV28,NA,CASSRTGGNYGYTF,TGTGCCAGCTCTCGGACCGGCGGGAACTATGGCTACACCTTC
NA,TRBJ1-1,TRBV12-3/TRBV12-4,NA,CASSSRRNTEAFF,TGTGCCAGCAGTTCTAGAAGGAACACTGAAGCTTTCTTT
NA,TRBJ2-7,TRBV7-8,NA,CASSLALTLPYEQYF,TGTGCCAGCAGCTTAGCCTTGACACTCCCTTACGAGCAGTACTTC
TRBD1,TRBJ2-5,TRBV5-1,NA,CASSLPGQGAQRGAETQYF,TGCGCCAGCAGCCTGCCGGGACAGGGGGCGCAGAGAGGGGCGGAGACCCAGTACTTC
NA,TRBJ2-4,TRBV28,NA,CASRGGNIQYF,TGTGCCAGCAGGGGGGGAAACATTCAGTACTTC
TRBD2,TRBJ2-1,TRBV6-2/TRBV6-3,NA,CASSKKSGGGYNEQFF,TGTGCCAGCAGTAAAAAGAGCGGGGGGGGTTACAATGAGCAGTTCTTC
NA,TRBJ1-1,TRBV20-1,NA,CSAQMNTEAFF,TGCAGTGCTCAGATGAACACTGAAGCTTTCTTT
TRBD1,TRBJ2-7,TRBV25-1,few,CASRGDSTYEQYF,TGTGCCAGCAGGGGGGACAGCACCTACGAGCAGTACTTC
TRBD1,TRBJ1-4,TRBV15,few,CATSRQGAYATNEKLFF,TGTGCCACCAGCAGACAGGGGGCCTACGCAACTAATGAAAAACTGTTTTTT
TRBD2,TRBJ2-3,TRBV11-2,few,CASSCASGGPTDTQYF,TGTGCCAGCAGCTGCGCCTCGGGGGGGCCTACAGATACGCAGTATTTT
TRBD1,TRBJ2-7,TRBV28,NA,CASSSRDRALREQYF,TGTGCCAGCAGCTCCCGGGACAGGGCCCTACGGGAGCAGTACTTC
NA,TRBJ1-6,TRBV19,NA,CASVQTGGSYNSPLHF,TGTGCCAGTGTGCAGACAGGAGGATCCTATAATTCACCCCTCCACTTT
NA,TRBJ1-4,TRBV7-8,few,CASSLAGGRGEKLFF,TGTGCCAGCAGCTTAGCTGGGGGCCGGGGTGAAAAACTGTTTTTT
TRBD2,TRBJ2-2,TRBV9,NA,CASSVGGGIGTGELFF,TGTGCCAGCAGCGTCGGGGGAGGGATTGGCACCGGGGAGCTGTTTTTT
TRBD1,TRBJ2-7,TRBV28,NA,CASSPTGGGSYEQYF,TGTGCCAGCAGTCCAACAGGGGGCGGCTCCTACGAGCAGTACTTC
NA,TRBJ1-1,TRBV14,NA,CASSQGARVEAFF,TGTGCCAGCAGCCAAGGGGCGCGTGTTGAAGCTTTCTTT
TRBD1,TRBJ1-2,TRBV3-1/TRBV3-2,NA,CASSPGGTGSYGYTF,TGTGCCAGCAGCCCAGGTGGGACAGGGAGCTATGGCTACACCTTC
NA,TRBJ2-1,TRBV28,few,CASSHPRGQEPYNEQFF,TGTGCCAGCAGCCACCCCAGGGGTCAGGAACCGTACAATGAGCAGTTCTTC
NA,TRBJ2-2,TRBV14,NA,CASSSPKTGDLGNTGELFF,TGTGCCAGCAGCTCCCCCAAGACGGGGGATCTTGGGAACACCGGGGAGCTGTTTTTT
NA,TRBJ2-1,TRBV6-1,NA,CARSGNKELSYNEQFF,TGTGCCCGCAGTGGGAACAAGGAGCTCTCCTACAATGAGCAGTTCTTC
NA,TRBJ1-1,TRBV9,NA,CASSVVSGGNTEAFF,TGTGCCAGCAGCGTAGTATCGGGGGGGAACACTGAAGCTTTCTTT
TRBD1,TRBJ2-2,TRBV5-1,NA,CASSPQTGSNTGELFF,TGCGCCAGCAGCCCACAGACAGGGTCGAACACCGGGGAGCTGTTTTTT
TRBD2,TRBJ2-1,TRBV15,NA,CATSRAVRRGVKNEQFF,TGTGCCACCAGCAGAGCTGTTCGGCGGGGGGTGAAGAATGAGCAGTTCTTC
NA,TRBJ1-4,TRBV5-1,NA,CASSTGQSNEKLFF,TGCGCCAGCAGCACCGGACAGTCCAATGAAAAACTGTTTTTT
TRBD1,TRBJ1-2,TRBV30,NA,CAWSVPETGDGYTF,TGTGCCTGGAGTGTACCCGAGACAGGGGATGGCTACACCTTC
TRBD2,TRBJ2-2,TRBV9,once,CASSQGTSGARTGELFF,TGTGCCAGCAGCCAAGGGACTAGCGGGGCCCGAACCGGGGAGCTGTTTTTT
NA,TRBJ1-1,TRBV5-6,NA,CASSGRMNTEAFF,TGTGCCAGCAGCGGGCGTATGAACACTGAAGCTTTCTTT
NA,TRBJ1-4,TRBV5-1,NA,CASSLSRVNEKLFF,TGCGCCAGCAGCTTGTCCCGGGTTAATGAAAAACTGTTTTTT
TRBD1,TRBJ2-7,TRBV6-6,NA,CASRHELAGGEGEQYF,TGTGCCAGCAGACACGAACTTGCAGGGGGCGAAGGCGAGCAGTACTTC
TRBD1,TRBJ1-2,TRBV27,NA,CASSSVRQGNPGYTF,TGTGCCAGCAGTTCGGTCCGACAGGGAAACCCTGGCTACACCTTC